The rows below give T cell receptor beta chains drawn from one sample of a study of blood T cell repertoires in COVID-19. Assay used: immunoSEQ multiplex PCR; TCRdb lists only in-frame clones, some missing. The sample holds tens of thousands of clones, 70% to 85% seen once. Sequenced: peripheral blood. The origin of the receptors is a man in his 60s with acute or convalescent COVID-19. The CDR3 runs from the conserved cysteine through the conserved F or W. The D gene is left open where the match is weak. Clone size is shown for a subset of rows, as once, few, many or a class of expanded clone.

TRBV3-1/TRBV3-2	-	TRBJ1-1	-	TGTGCCAGCAGCCGCGGACAAGGTGAAGCTTTCTTT	CASSRGQGEAFF
TRBV2	-	TRBJ1-6	-	TGTGCCAGCAGGTACCAGGGGCTCTATAATTCACCCCTCCACTTT	CASRYQGLYNSPLHF
TRBV7-2	-	TRBJ2-1	TRBD2	TGTGCCAGCAGCTTATCGGCGGGGGGGTACAATGAGCAGTTCTTC	CASSLSAGGYNEQFF
TRBV2	-	TRBJ2-1	TRBD1	TGTGCCAGCAGAGGGACAGGGTACAATGAGCAGTTCTTC	CASRGTGYNEQFF
TRBV2	-	TRBJ1-2	TRBD1	TGTGCCAGCAGTCGTCCGGGACAGCTGATATATGGCTACACCTTC	CASSRPGQLIYGYTF
TRBV7-2	-	TRBJ2-3	TRBD2	TGTGCCAGCAGCTTATCTAGCGGGGGGTTAGATACGCAGTATTTT	CASSLSSGGLDTQYF
TRBV7-8	-	TRBJ1-2	TRBD1	TGTGCCAGCAGCTCCAGGGGGAGAAATAACTATGGCTACACCTTC	CASSSRGRNNYGYTF
TRBV5-1	few	TRBJ1-4	-	TGCGCCAGCAGCTTTGGAGACAGCAATGAAAAACTGTTTTTT	CASSFGDSNEKLFF
TRBV11-2	-	TRBJ2-4	-	TGTGCCAGCAGCCCCCGGGACAACCGGGGCGAAAACATTCAGTACTTC	CASSPRDNRGENIQYF
TRBV27	-	TRBJ1-2	-	TGTGCCAGCAGTTTAAGGGAGGGGACCTATGGCTACACCTTC	CASSLREGTYGYTF
TRBV4-3	-	TRBJ1-1	-	TGCGCCAGCAGCCAAAAACAGGGATTTGAAGCTTTCTTT	CASSQKQGFEAFF
TRBV7-2	-	TRBJ1-1	-	TGTGCCAGCCGAGTCCAGTCGGGGGGCACTGAAGCTTTCTTT	CASRVQSGGTEAFF
TRBV2	-	TRBJ1-2	-	TGTGCCAGCGCCCCGGGAAGTTGGCGTGGCTACACCTTC	CASAPGSWRGYTF
TRBV28	-	TRBJ1-5	-	TGTGCCAGCAGTTTATCGGGGGGGATCAATCAGCCCCAGCATTTT	CASSLSGGINQPQHF
TRBV4-3	-	TRBJ1-5	-	TGCGCCAGCAGCCAAAGGACAGCCGATCAGCCCCAGCATTTT	CASSQRTADQPQHF
TRBV19	-	TRBJ2-2	TRBD1	TGTGCCAGTAGTAGGGGACAGAGAAACACCGGGGAGCTGTTTTTT	CASSRGQRNTGELFF
TRBV27	-	TRBJ1-1	-	TGTGCCAGCAGTTTAAAGAGCGGTATCATGAACACTGAAGCTTTCTTT	CASSLKSGIMNTEAFF
TRBV5-1	-	TRBJ1-4	TRBD1	TGCGCCAGCAACTCCGGGACAGCTAATGAAAAACTGTTTTTT	CASNSGTANEKLFF
TRBV7-2	-	TRBJ2-1	TRBD2	TGTGCCAGCAGCTCGCTGGGACTAGCGGGCGCCAATGAGCAGTTCTTC	CASSSLGLAGANEQFF
TRBV4-2	-	TRBJ2-5	TRBD2	TGTGCCAGCAGCCGGGTAGCGGGGCCTCAAGAGACCCAGTACTTC	CASSRVAGPQETQYF
TRBV19	few	TRBJ1-1	-	TGTGCCAGTAGAAGCACTCGGGGGGAAGCTTTCTTT	CASRSTRGEAFF
TRBV11-3	-	TRBJ1-6	-	TGTGCCAGCAGCTTAGGGGCCCCGAATTCACCCCTCCACTTT	CASSLGAPNSPLHF
TRBV5-4	-	TRBJ1-1	TRBD1	TGTGCCAGCAGCTTCCAGGGGGCAGAGACTGAAGCTTTCTTT	CASSFQGAETEAFF
TRBV7-3	few	TRBJ1-2	-	TGTGCCAGCAGCCCCCACGGGAGGTGGGGTGGCTACACCTTC	CASSPHGRWGGYTF
TRBV3-1/TRBV3-2	-	TRBJ2-7	-	TGTGCCAGCAGCCAAAAACAGGGTGGCAAGCAGTACTTC	CASSQKQGGKQYF
TRBV15	-	TRBJ1-1	-	TGTGCCACCAGCAGTTTGACAGTGAACACTGAAGCTTTCTTT	CATSSLTVNTEAFF
TRBV29-1	-	TRBJ2-3	TRBD2	TGCAGCGTTGAGGGCGGGGGGGCTCCTAGCACAGATACGCAGTATTTT	CSVEGGGAPSTDTQYF
TRBV14	-	TRBJ1-1	-	TGTGCCAGCAGCCAAGCGGTAGGGGTCCTGAACACTGAAGCTTTCTTT	CASSQAVGVLNTEAFF
TRBV7-2	-	TRBJ2-1	TRBD1	TGTGCCAGCAGCCATGACAGGGTAGGTTACAATGAGCAGTTCTTC	CASSHDRVGYNEQFF
TRBV23-1	-	TRBJ2-1	-	TGCGCCAGCAGTCAATCGGCCCAGGCCAATGAGCAGTTCTTC	CASSQSAQANEQFF
TRBV19	-	TRBJ2-7	TRBD1	TGTGCCAGTAGTGCCGGGACAGGGGCTAGGTACGAGCAGTACTTC	CASSAGTGARYEQYF
TRBV2	once	TRBJ1-6	TRBD1	TGTGCCAGCAGTACCGGGACAGGGGACTCACCCCTCCACTTT	CASSTGTGDSPLHF
TRBV7-7	-	TRBJ2-2	-	TGTGCTAGCGCGAAACCGGGGAGGACTTTCAGGGGGGACACCGGGGAGCTGTTTTTT	CASAKPGRTFRGDTGELFF
TRBV7-6	-	TRBJ1-1	-	TGTGCCAGCAGCCTCCAACAGGGTACTGAAGCTTTCTTT	CASSLQQGTEAFF
TRBV20-1	-	TRBJ2-3	TRBD2	TGCAGTGCTAGTCCCGGGACTAGCGGGGGGGCCAGGACAGATACGCAGTATTTT	CSASPGTSGGARTDTQYF
TRBV4-3	-	TRBJ2-2	-	TGCGCCAGCAGCCAAGATAGAGAAATCGTATTCACCGGGGAGCTGTTTTTT	CASSQDREIVFTGELFF
TRBV9	-	TRBJ2-5	TRBD2	TGTGCCAGCAGCGCTGGCCGGGCTAGCGGGGGATCTGGGACCCAGTACTTC	CASSAGRASGGSGTQYF
TRBV6-5	-	TRBJ1-5	TRBD1	TGTGCCAGCAAACCCACAGGGGGTTATCAGCCCCAGCATTTT	CASKPTGGYQPQHF
TRBV5-4	-	TRBJ2-1	-	TGTGCCAGCAGCTCCATTACTAGGGCGGTGTACAATGAGCAGTTCTTC	CASSSITRAVYNEQFF
TRBV19	-	TRBJ1-6	TRBD1	TGTGCCAGTAGATCACGACAGGGTACGGATTCACCCCTCCACTTT	CASRSRQGTDSPLHF